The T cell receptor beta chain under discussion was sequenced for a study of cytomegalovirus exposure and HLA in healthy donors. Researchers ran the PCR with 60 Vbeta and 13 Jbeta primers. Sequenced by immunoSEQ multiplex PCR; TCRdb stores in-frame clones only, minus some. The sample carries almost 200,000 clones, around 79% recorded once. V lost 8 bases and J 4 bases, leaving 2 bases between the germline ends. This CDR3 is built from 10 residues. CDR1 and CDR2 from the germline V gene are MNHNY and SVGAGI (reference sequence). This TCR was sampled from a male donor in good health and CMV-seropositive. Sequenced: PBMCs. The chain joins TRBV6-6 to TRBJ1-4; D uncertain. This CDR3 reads CASYNEKLFF. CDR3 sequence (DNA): TGTGCCAGCTATAATGAAAAACTGTTTTTT.